This is a list of T cell receptor beta chains from one sample in a study of neurological immune-mediated disorders. TCRdb re-called the 5' RACE reads through MiXCR, storing one row per CDR3 protein. The data hold under 75,000 distinct CDR3 sequences, with roughly 5.6% observed a single time. Sequenced sample: PBMCs. These receptors were taken from a human donor with multiple sclerosis. The donor label of this sample is uncertain. Each CDR3 is given with its conserved first and last residue. Fields, in order: CDR3 length, D gene, clone size, V gene, J gene, CDR3 DNA, CDR3 protein. D genes are given only for firm matches. Size tells how often a clone was seen (once, few, many) or the class of an expanded clone, and some rows leave it out.

len: 14; d_gene: -; abundance: many; v_gene: TRBV11-2; j_gene: TRBJ2-1; CDR3nt: TGTGCCAGCAGCCTAGGGTCTCTCGACAATGAGCAGTTCTTC; CDR3aa: CASSLGSLDNEQFF
len: 14; d_gene: TRBD1; abundance: many; v_gene: TRBV2; j_gene: TRBJ2-5; CDR3nt: TGTGCCAGCAGTTGGGACAGGGGGCTGGAGACCCAGTACTTC; CDR3aa: CASSWDRGLETQYF
len: 15; d_gene: TRBD1; abundance: -; v_gene: TRBV11-3; j_gene: TRBJ2-1; CDR3nt: TGTGCCAGCAGCTCAGGGGGTGGTCAGGGCAATGAGCAGTTCTTC; CDR3aa: CASSSGGGQGNEQFF
len: 15; d_gene: -; abundance: many; v_gene: TRBV11-3; j_gene: TRBJ1-1; CDR3nt: TGTGCCAGCAGCTTAAACGGTCCTCTTGGCACTGAAGCTTTCTTT; CDR3aa: CASSLNGPLGTEAFF
len: 11; d_gene: -; abundance: many; v_gene: TRBV11-2; j_gene: TRBJ2-1; CDR3nt: TGTGCCAGCAGCTTAAACGATGAGCAGTTCTTC; CDR3aa: CASSLNDEQFF
len: 13; d_gene: -; abundance: many; v_gene: TRBV6-5; j_gene: TRBJ2-7; CDR3nt: TGTGCCAGCAGTTACGGGGTTACCTACGAGCAGTACTTC; CDR3aa: CASSYGVTYEQYF
len: 13; d_gene: -; abundance: many; v_gene: TRBV5-1; j_gene: TRBJ2-7; CDR3nt: TGCGCCAGCAGCTTGGCCAGCGGAGGCGAGCAGTACTTC; CDR3aa: CASSLASGGEQYF
len: 13; d_gene: -; abundance: many; v_gene: TRBV7-2; j_gene: TRBJ1-5; CDR3nt: TGTGCCAGCAGCTTGGGGGACGGGCAGCCCCAGCATTTT; CDR3aa: CASSLGDGQPQHF
len: 13; d_gene: -; abundance: many; v_gene: TRBV5-1; j_gene: TRBJ2-1; CDR3nt: TGCGCCAGCAGCGAAGGGACGGCGGATGAGCAGTTCTTC; CDR3aa: CASSEGTADEQFF
len: 15; d_gene: -; abundance: many; v_gene: TRBV5-1; j_gene: TRBJ2-3; CDR3nt: TGCGCCAGCAGCTTGGATCCAGGGAACACAGATACGCAGTATTTT; CDR3aa: CASSLDPGNTDTQYF
len: 14; d_gene: -; abundance: many; v_gene: TRBV7-9; j_gene: TRBJ2-5; CDR3nt: TGTGCCAGCAGCCCCACGGACTGGGGAGAGACCCAGTACTTC; CDR3aa: CASSPTDWGETQYF
len: 14; d_gene: TRBD2; abundance: many; v_gene: TRBV7-9; j_gene: TRBJ2-3; CDR3nt: TGTGCCAGCAGCCAGGGACTAGGGGCAGATACGCAGTATTTT; CDR3aa: CASSQGLGADTQYF
len: 16; d_gene: TRBD2; abundance: many; v_gene: TRBV5-1; j_gene: TRBJ2-2; CDR3nt: TGCGCCAGCAGTCGTGCGGGGGGGCCTAACACCGGGGAGCTGTTTTTT; CDR3aa: CASSRAGGPNTGELFF
len: 15; d_gene: -; abundance: many; v_gene: TRBV5-5; j_gene: TRBJ2-3; CDR3nt: TGTGCCAGCAGCTTGGGACCGCAAGACGACGATACGCAGTATTTT; CDR3aa: CASSLGPQDDDTQYF
len: 18; d_gene: TRBD2; abundance: many; v_gene: TRBV24-1; j_gene: TRBJ2-7; CDR3nt: TGTGCCACCAGTGATTTGCGCCCCCCGGGACTAGGGGCTTACGAGCAGTACTTC; CDR3aa: CATSDLRPPGLGAYEQYF
len: 14; d_gene: -; abundance: many; v_gene: TRBV5-1; j_gene: TRBJ1-1; CDR3nt: TGCGCCAGCAGCTTCCGGCAGGGAAACACTGAAGCTTTCTTT; CDR3aa: CASSFRQGNTEAFF
len: 16; d_gene: -; abundance: many; v_gene: TRBV7-2; j_gene: TRBJ2-6; CDR3nt: TGTGCCAGCAGTAAGGTCGCGGGGTCTGGGGCCAACGTCCTGACTTTC; CDR3aa: CASSKVAGSGANVLTF
len: 14; d_gene: -; abundance: many; v_gene: TRBV29-1; j_gene: TRBJ1-2; CDR3nt: TGCAGCGTTGCACCAGCGTACGTACCCTATGGCTACACCTTC; CDR3aa: CSVAPAYVPYGYTF
len: 15; d_gene: TRBD1; abundance: many; v_gene: TRBV6-5; j_gene: TRBJ1-3; CDR3nt: TGTGCCAGCAGTCGGACAGGGCGGAGAGGAAACACCATATATTTT; CDR3aa: CASSRTGRRGNTIYF
len: 12; d_gene: -; abundance: -; v_gene: TRBV19; j_gene: TRBJ2-1; CDR3nt: TGTGCCAGGGGAGGGGGGAACAATGAGCAGTTCTTC; CDR3aa: CARGGGNNEQFF
len: 14; d_gene: -; abundance: many; v_gene: TRBV10-3; j_gene: TRBJ2-2; CDR3nt: TGTGCCATCAGGCCCGACCAGAACACCGGGGAGCTGTTTTTT; CDR3aa: CAIRPDQNTGELFF
len: 15; d_gene: -; abundance: many; v_gene: TRBV9; j_gene: TRBJ2-2; CDR3nt: TGTGCCAGCAGCGTTCAGCAAACGAACACCGGGGAGCTGTTTTTT; CDR3aa: CASSVQQTNTGELFF
len: 14; d_gene: TRBD1; abundance: many; v_gene: TRBV29-1; j_gene: TRBJ1-1; CDR3nt: TGCAGCGTTGCTTCCGGGACAGGGTTCACTGAAGCTTTCTTT; CDR3aa: CSVASGTGFTEAFF
len: 15; d_gene: -; abundance: many; v_gene: TRBV12-3/TRBV12-4; j_gene: TRBJ2-7; CDR3nt: TGTGCCAGCAGGTCTACCGGGACCGGCTCCTACGAGCAGTACTTC; CDR3aa: CASRSTGTGSYEQYF
len: 12; d_gene: -; abundance: few; v_gene: TRBV6-4; j_gene: TRBJ1-5; CDR3nt: TGTGCCAGCAGGGGGAGCAATCAGCCCCAGCATTTT; CDR3aa: CASRGSNQPQHF
len: 13; d_gene: -; abundance: many; v_gene: TRBV12-3/TRBV12-4; j_gene: TRBJ1-2; CDR3nt: TGTGCCAGCACCGTACAGGGCTCCAGTGGCTACACCTTC; CDR3aa: CASTVQGSSGYTF
len: 12; d_gene: -; abundance: once; v_gene: TRBV20-1; j_gene: TRBJ2-7; CDR3nt: TGCAGTGCTAGAATTGGGGGCCTCGAGCAGTACTTC; CDR3aa: CSARIGGLEQYF
len: 17; d_gene: TRBD2; abundance: -; v_gene: TRBV5-1; j_gene: TRBJ2-3; CDR3nt: TGCGCCAGCAGCTCCCGACCTAGCGGGGGGGACACAGATACGCAGTATTTT; CDR3aa: CASSSRPSGGDTDTQYF
len: 12; d_gene: -; abundance: many; v_gene: TRBV5-1; j_gene: TRBJ2-2; CDR3nt: TGCGCCAGCAGCCGGGACACCGGGGAGCTGTTTTTT; CDR3aa: CASSRDTGELFF
len: 14; d_gene: -; abundance: -; v_gene: TRBV4-3; j_gene: TRBJ2-3; CDR3nt: TGCGCCAGCAGCCAAGGTCTCCAGGGGGATACGCAGTATTTT; CDR3aa: CASSQGLQGDTQYF
len: 15; d_gene: -; abundance: many; v_gene: TRBV5-5; j_gene: TRBJ2-1; CDR3nt: TGTGCCAGCAGCTTGAGAGGGGCCGGGGAGAATGAGCAGTTCTTC; CDR3aa: CASSLRGAGENEQFF
len: 12; d_gene: -; abundance: many; v_gene: TRBV14; j_gene: TRBJ1-4; CDR3nt: TGTGCCAGCAGCCCGAGGGTTGAAAAACTGTTTTTT; CDR3aa: CASSPRVEKLFF
len: 14; d_gene: -; abundance: many; v_gene: TRBV20-1; j_gene: TRBJ2-5; CDR3nt: TGCAGTGCTAGAGAGGACGGGACCCAAGAGACCCAGTACTTC; CDR3aa: CSAREDGTQETQYF
len: 14; d_gene: -; abundance: many; v_gene: TRBV20-1; j_gene: TRBJ1-5; CDR3nt: TGCAGTGCTAGTCAACAGGGTCCCCATCAGCCCCAGCATTTT; CDR3aa: CSASQQGPHQPQHF
len: 16; d_gene: TRBD2; abundance: medium-sized; v_gene: TRBV20-1; j_gene: TRBJ2-1; CDR3nt: TGCAGTGCTAGCGACGAGCGGGGATCTTTCTGGAATGAGCAGTTCTTC; CDR3aa: CSASDERGSFWNEQFF
len: 14; d_gene: -; abundance: many; v_gene: TRBV18; j_gene: TRBJ2-3; CDR3nt: TGTGCCAGCTCACCAACTAGGATCGCAGATACGCAGTATTTT; CDR3aa: CASSPTRIADTQYF
len: 16; d_gene: TRBD1; abundance: many; v_gene: TRBV5-1; j_gene: TRBJ1-1; CDR3nt: TGCGCCAGCAGCCTAACCGGGACAGGGGGCCGTACTGAAGCTTTCTTT; CDR3aa: CASSLTGTGGRTEAFF
len: 13; d_gene: TRBD2; abundance: many; v_gene: TRBV12-3/TRBV12-4; j_gene: TRBJ2-7; CDR3nt: TGTGCCAGCACACCTAGCGGGTCCTACGAGCAGTACTTC; CDR3aa: CASTPSGSYEQYF
len: 17; d_gene: TRBD2; abundance: many; v_gene: TRBV20-1; j_gene: TRBJ2-3; CDR3nt: TGCAGTGCTAAACAGCGGGGGCCGTTACCTAGCACAGATACGCAGTATTTT; CDR3aa: CSAKQRGPLPSTDTQYF
len: 16; d_gene: -; abundance: many; v_gene: TRBV7-2; j_gene: TRBJ2-6; CDR3nt: TGTGCCAGCAGCTTAGGTTTGAGCTCTGGGGCCAACGTCCTGACTTTC; CDR3aa: CASSLGLSSGANVLTF
len: 12; d_gene: -; abundance: many; v_gene: TRBV20-1; j_gene: TRBJ1-2; CDR3nt: TGCAGTGCTAGAAACAGGGCTGCGGGCTACACCTTC; CDR3aa: CSARNRAAGYTF
len: 15; d_gene: TRBD2; abundance: -; v_gene: TRBV3-1; j_gene: TRBJ2-1; CDR3nt: TGTGCCAGCAGCCGAGGGAGCGGGGCCCTCAGGGAGCAGTTCTTC; CDR3aa: CASSRGSGALREQFF
len: 16; d_gene: TRBD1; abundance: many; v_gene: TRBV5-1; j_gene: TRBJ2-1; CDR3nt: TGCGCCAGCAGCTCCCAGACAGGGGCTACCTACAATGAGCAGTTCTTC; CDR3aa: CASSSQTGATYNEQFF
len: 15; d_gene: -; abundance: many; v_gene: TRBV7-9; j_gene: TRBJ1-1; CDR3nt: TGTGCCAGCAGCCCAAAAGTTAGGGTGAACACTGAAGCTTTCTTT; CDR3aa: CASSPKVRVNTEAFF
len: 15; d_gene: -; abundance: many; v_gene: TRBV6-6; j_gene: TRBJ2-4; CDR3nt: TGTGCCAGCAGTTACTCGACGGGGGCGGGGAACATTCAGTACTTC; CDR3aa: CASSYSTGAGNIQYF
len: 17; d_gene: TRBD2; abundance: -; v_gene: TRBV5-1; j_gene: TRBJ2-6; CDR3nt: TGCGCCAGCAGCTTTGCCGGGACTAGCGGGGCGGACAACGTCCTGACTTTC; CDR3aa: CASSFAGTSGADNVLTF
len: 15; d_gene: -; abundance: many; v_gene: TRBV7-2; j_gene: TRBJ2-1; CDR3nt: TGTGCCAGCAGCTTATCGACTAGCTCCTACAATGAGCAGTTCTTC; CDR3aa: CASSLSTSSYNEQFF
len: 12; d_gene: -; abundance: many; v_gene: TRBV10-2; j_gene: TRBJ1-2; CDR3nt: TGCGCCAGCAGCCGAGGGGCAGATGGCTACACCTTC; CDR3aa: CASSRGADGYTF
len: 15; d_gene: -; abundance: -; v_gene: TRBV7-6; j_gene: TRBJ1-3; CDR3nt: TGTGCCAGCAGCTTACAGGACCGACCTGGAAACACCATATATTTT; CDR3aa: CASSLQDRPGNTIYF
len: 15; d_gene: -; abundance: many; v_gene: TRBV21-1; j_gene: TRBJ2-5; CDR3nt: TGTGCCAGCAGCAAAACTTCGGGGGGGCAAGAGACCCAGTACTTC; CDR3aa: CASSKTSGGQETQYF
len: 15; d_gene: TRBD1; abundance: many; v_gene: TRBV5-1; j_gene: TRBJ1-1; CDR3nt: TGCGCCAGCAGCAAAGGACAGGGCGGGAACACTGAAGCTTTCTTT; CDR3aa: CASSKGQGGNTEAFF
len: 15; d_gene: TRBD2; abundance: many; v_gene: TRBV20-1; j_gene: TRBJ2-1; CDR3nt: TGCAGTGCTAGCCTCCAAGCGGGGGCATACAATGAGCAGTTCTTC; CDR3aa: CSASLQAGAYNEQFF
len: 14; d_gene: -; abundance: -; v_gene: TRBV29-1; j_gene: TRBJ1-5; CDR3nt: TGCAGCGTTGACGGGGGGGGTAGCAATCAGCCCCAGCATTTT; CDR3aa: CSVDGGGSNQPQHF
len: 16; d_gene: -; abundance: many; v_gene: TRBV7-8; j_gene: TRBJ1-5; CDR3nt: TGTGCCAGCAGCTCCCGTAGGGTCGGGGGAGGCCAGCCCCAGCATTTT; CDR3aa: CASSSRRVGGGQPQHF
len: 13; d_gene: -; abundance: many; v_gene: TRBV29-1; j_gene: TRBJ2-7; CDR3nt: TGCAGCGTTGAAGGGAGGGGCTTGAACGAGCAGTACTTC; CDR3aa: CSVEGRGLNEQYF
len: 14; d_gene: -; abundance: many; v_gene: TRBV7-2; j_gene: TRBJ1-1; CDR3nt: TGTGCCAGCAGATATAAACAGAAGAACACTGAAGCTTTCTTT; CDR3aa: CASRYKQKNTEAFF
len: 13; d_gene: -; abundance: many; v_gene: TRBV12-3/TRBV12-4; j_gene: TRBJ1-2; CDR3nt: TGTGCCAGCAGTTTCGGCACCTACTATGGCTACACCTTC; CDR3aa: CASSFGTYYGYTF